The sequence of this TCR beta chain was determined in a study of blood T cell repertoires in COVID-19. For the study at large: Both acute and convalescent COVID-19 samples were obtained from the United States, Italy and Spain. PBMCs, B-cell-depleted T cells, or T cells were the source of the cDNA or gDNA that made up the material.

This CDR3 region has 14 residues. The trim removed 1 base at V and 5 bases at J, leaving 3 bases unmatched. Per the germline V gene, CDR1 is LNHDA and CDR2 is SQIVND (reference sequence). Original methodology: It was from reference gene primer amplification that nucleated cell counts were estimated. Clones were read by immunoSEQ multiplex PCR, and TCRdb kept only the in-frame ones, dropping some. V, J and clone size were drawn from that table, and D and trimming were deduced from the DNA. The repertoire has 95,000 or so clones, about 84% of them found once; the top ten carry approximately 24%. This chain joins TRBV19 and TRBJ1-2; 8 bases align to TRBD1. Sequencing was carried out using peripheral blood. The sequence was collected from a human donor in a cohort sampled during active COVID-19. The CDR3 DNA sequence: TGTGCCAGTAGTATAGGGGACAGGACTTATGGCTACACCTTC. Translated: CASSIGDRTYGYTF. Variable domain in full (rest from reference TRBV19 and TRBJ1-2): DGGITQSPKYLFRKEGQNVTLSCEQNLNHDAMYWYRQDPGQGLRLIYYSQIVNDFQKGDIAEGYSVSREKKESFPLTVTSAQKNPTAFYLCASSIGDRTYGYTFGSGTRLTVV.